A single sample is the source of the 18 T cell receptor beta chains below, sequenced in a study of Graves' ophthalmopathy and Graves' hyperthyroidism. Amplification of TCR beta CDR3 regions used RNA transcripts. The first-round RT-PCR employed HTBI primers together with the Qiagen OneStep RT-PCR kit. A multiplex PCR was then performed as the second round. TCRdb independently ran MiXCR on the multiplex PCR reads; one entry per CDR3 protein. The sample has 350,000 to 400,000 distinct CDR3 sequences, just over 15% seen once; the top ten hold approximately 7%. The sequencing input was peripheral blood. These receptor sequences come from a woman aged 18-29 years with stable Graves' hyperthyroidism.

A note on this clonotype: This may arise from a read error, as a much more abundant clone is one base away. The chain couples TRBV12-3 or TRBV12-4 to TRBJ1-1; a possible D gene is TRBD1 (5 bases). The CDR3 runs 14 residues. Here the CDR3 reads CASSWGGVDTEACF. The DNA of the CDR3 is TGTGCCAGCAGTTGGGGAGGGGTCGACACTGAAGCTTGCTTT.

The table lists this clonotype with a few counts. Here the CDR3 reads CASSGSRTTEAFF. CDR3 nucleotides: TGTGCCAGCAGTGGCAGTCGAACGACTGAAGCTTTCTTT. The chain links TRBV2 to TRBJ1-1, with D hard to call. V lost 4 bases and J 5 bases, leaving 11 bases between the germline ends. The CDR3 spans 13 residues. CDR1 and CDR2 from the germline V gene are SNHLY and FYNNEI.

This clonotype has ten or more counts. V and J are TRBV9 and TRBJ2-7; tentative D call: TRBD2 (6 bases). The V end was cut by 5 bases, the J end by 3 bases, with 21 bases between. CDR1 is SGDLS, CDR2 YYNGEE, per germline. This CDR3 has 16 residues. This CDR3 is CASSAEGWAGNYEQYF. DNA for the CDR3: TGTGCCAGCAGTGCCGAAGGGTGGGCGGGGAACTACGAGCAGTACTTC.

This clonotype was detected many times. The V call is TRBV13, the J call TRBJ1-1; 7 positions agree with TRBD1. V lost 5 bases and J lost 3; bases outside the gene matches: 6. The CDR3 has 14 amino acids. Germline V gene sequence: CDR1 PRHDT, CDR2 FYEKMQ (reference sequence). CDR3 DNA sequence: TGTGCCAGCAGCGAGCGGGACAGACACACTGAAGCTTTCTTT. The encoded protein is CASSERDRHTEAFF.

At least ten counts were recorded for this clonotype. The chain carries TRBV24-1 and TRBJ1-5; 8 bases agree with TRBD1. Germline V lookup: CDR1 KGHDR, CDR2 SFDVKD. With V trimmed by 7 bases and J by 2 bases, 12 bases remained unmatched. The CDR3 loop spans 17 amino acids. CDR3 in DNA: TGTGCCACCAGGACGGGACAGGCGGTCGTGGGCAATCAGCCCCAGCATTTT. Amino acids: CATRTGQAVVGNQPQHF.

This clonotype showed up many times. The chain is built from TRBV7-8 and TRBJ2-5; TRBD1 matches at 7 bases. Losses at the gene ends were 7 bases for V and 2 bases for J; bases not matched to a gene: 7. From germline, CDR1 is SGHVS and CDR2 FQNEAQ. There are 14 residues in the CDR3. The CDR3 reads CASNFDRAQETQYF. Here the CDR3 DNA reads TGTGCCAGCAACTTCGACAGGGCACAAGAGACCCAGTACTTC.

This clonotype was picked up many times. This chain uses TRBV6-1 with TRBJ2-7, with D perhaps TRBD1 or TRBD2 (5 bases each). CDR3 length: 12 amino acids. V shed 6 bases and J shed 6 bases, with 12 bases lying between them. CDR1 and CDR2 (germline): MNHNS, SASEGT. The CDR3 DNA sequence: TGTGCCAGCAGGGTTTTGGGGGTCGAGCAGTACTTC. Its protein product is CASRVLGVEQYF.

The chain recombines TRBV5-4 with TRBJ1-1; D possibly corresponds to TRBD1 (5 bases). The CDR3 has 16 amino acids. V lost 0 bases, J lost 3 bases, and 15 bases lay in between. Germline V gives CDR1 SGHNT, CDR2 YYREEE (reference sequence). The CDR3 region has the DNA TGTGCCAGCAGCTTGGCCGGGACTCCATCCTACACTGAAGCTTTCTTT. Its protein product is CASSLAGTPSYTEAFF.

This sequence joins TRBV20-1 and TRBJ1-1; 9 nucleotides align to TRBD1. Trimming at V came to 0 bases and at J to 4 bases, leaving 0 bases not matched to a gene. CDR3 length: 13 amino acids. Germline V gives CDR1 DFQATT, CDR2 SNEGSKA (reference sequence). This chain's CDR3 is CSARETGGTEAFF. CDR3 nucleotide sequence: TGCAGTGCTAGAGAGACAGGGGGCACTGAAGCTTTCTTT.

This clonotype has a count of ten or more. This sequence joins TRBV24-1 and TRBJ2-5; a possible D gene is TRBD2 (5 bases). There are 14 residues in the CDR3. Germline V gives CDR1 KGHDR, CDR2 SFDVKD. Trimming cost V 3 bases and J 2 bases, with 9 bases left between them. The CDR3 DNA reads as TGTGCCACCAGTGATCGGACTTCACAAGAGACCCAGTACTTC. Translated: CATSDRTSQETQYF.

This clonotype was seen at least ten times. The rearrangement uses TRBV12-3 or TRBV12-4 and TRBJ2-5; maybe TRBD2 (7 bases). The CDR3 is made up of 16 amino acids. V lost 6 bases and J lost 4, with 21 bases in between. CDR3 sequence: CASSSTRGGRAETQYF. The CDR3 nucleotides are TGTGCCAGCAGCTCAACAAGGGGGGGACGGGCAGAGACCCAGTACTTC.

This clonotype was detected many times. The chain combines TRBV19 with TRBJ1-1, with TRBD1 identical over 9 bases. V dropped 10 bases and J dropped 7; count of bases not matched to a gene: 16. CDR3 length: 15 residues. The germline CDR1 and CDR2 sequences are LNHDA and SQIVND (reference sequence). The DNA of the CDR3 is TGTGCCACCCTCCACCGGGACAGGGATATAGATGAAGCTTTCTTT. Its translation is CATLHRDRDIDEAFF. Combining the CDR3 with reference TRBV19 and TRBJ1-1 gives the whole variable domain DGGITQSPKYLFRKEGQNVTLSCEQNLNHDAMYWYRQDPGQGLRLIYYSQIVNDFQKGDIAEGYSVSREKKESFPLTVTSAQKNPTAFYLCATLHRDRDIDEAFFGQGTRLTVV.

This clonotype was seen many times. J is TRBJ2-7 and V is TRBV10-3; D may be TRBD1 or TRBD2 (5 bases each). There are 14 residues in the CDR3. Germline V CDR1 and CDR2: ENHRY, SYGVKD. Trimming removed 7 bases from V and 5 bases from J, with 18 bases in between. CDR3 sequence: CAIKVGPSLHEQYF. CDR3 bases: TGTGCCATCAAGGTGGGACCCTCGCTCCACGAGCAGTACTTC.

This clonotype was found once. A read error is possible here, since a much larger clone lies one base away. Since the CDR3 does not end with the conserved phenylalanine or tryptophan, this likely comes from a read error. The chain is built from TRBV2 and TRBJ1-2; TRBD1 agrees at 9 bases. The trim removed 0 bases at V and 6 bases at J, leaving 14 bases unmatched. Germline assignment: CDR1 SNHLY and CDR2 FYNNEI. This CDR3 is 18 amino acids long. The chain's CDR3 is CASSEARPRLGQGHGYTL. CDR3 DNA: TGTGCCAGCAGTGAAGCGCGCCCCAGGCTGGGACAGGGCCATGGCTACACCTTG.

The chain links TRBV12-3 or TRBV12-4 to TRBJ1-4, with D maybe TRBD1 (6 bases). The CDR3 runs 15 residues. Trimming stripped 5 bases from V and 7 bases from J, with 17 bases between. The CDR3 loop is CASSIPGQGSEKLFF. CDR3 sequence (DNA): TGTGCCAGCAGTATTCCGGGCCAGGGGTCTGAAAAACTGTTTTTT.

This clonotype was picked up many times. The chain recombines TRBV6-1 with TRBJ2-7, with D unclear. This CDR3 is built from 13 residues. V was clipped by 5 bases and J by 2 bases, with 10 bases between them. The V gene's germline CDR1 is MNHNS and CDR2 SASEGT. The CDR3 is CASSPDGTYEQYF. The DNA of the CDR3 is TGTGCCAGCAGTCCGGACGGAACCTACGAGCAGTACTTC.

This clonotype was picked up many times. V usage is TRBV6-1 and J usage is TRBJ2-2, with 9 bases that match TRBD1. The CDR3 is 16 amino acids. With V trimmed by 6 bases and J by 6 bases, 11 bases remained unmatched. Germline V lookup: CDR1 MNHNS, CDR2 SASEGT. In nucleotides, the CDR3 is TGTGCCAGCAGCCCGACCAGGACAGGGGCCGCCGGGGAGCTGTTTTTT. This translates into CASSPTRTGAAGELFF.

A single count supports this clonotype. Just one base apart from a much larger clone, this may be a read error. The chain employs TRBV27 and TRBJ1-1; D gene unclear. CDR3 length: 14 residues. From germline, CDR1 is MNHEY and CDR2 SMNVEV (reference sequence). The CDR3 nucleotides are TGTGCCAGCAGACCTCGACACTTGAACTCTGAAGCTTTCTTT. Translating gives CASRPRHLNSEAFF.